The rows below give T cell receptor beta chains drawn from one sample of a study of cytomegalovirus exposure and HLA in healthy donors. Assay used: immunoSEQ multiplex PCR; TCRdb lists only in-frame clones, some missing. The sample yields about 170,000 clones, approximately 70% seen once. The sample taken for sequencing was PBMCs. All receptors come from a man aged 40-49 years in good health and CMV-seropositive. CDR3s include the opening cysteine and the closing phenylalanine or tryptophan. The order of the fields is V gene, clone size, CDR3 protein. Some rows mark clone size as missing; the rest say once, few, many or name a class of expanded clone.

TRBV7-3 few CASSLIAGGTDTQYF
TRBV2 . CASRRIGDNSPLHF
TRBV7-9 . CASSTRQGWYF
TRBV29-1 . CSVEETGYGYTF
TRBV19 once CASRARTGIGQPQHF
TRBV27 . CASIRGQRYTEAFF
TRBV11-2 once CASSLVSGLAGLTDTQYF
TRBV6-6 . CRTCQGPLTDTQYF
TRBV6-5 . CASTQDRGRIYEQYF
TRBV7-2 . CASRPMPNYGYTF